This note documents a single T cell receptor beta chain sequence. The data originate from a study of blood T cell repertoires in COVID-19. Overall study context: Samples taken during acute and convalescent COVID-19 were collected in the United States, Italy and Spain. Sources were T cells, B-cell-depleted T cells, or PBMCs; the material itself was cDNA or gDNA.

Original processing notes: Reference gene primer amplification in the assay estimated nucleated cell counts. Using immunoSEQ multiplex PCR, the repertoire was profiled, and TCRdb retains in-frame clones only, with some absent. V, J and clone size are taken as reported in that table, and D and trimming were inferred from the DNA itself. The sample lists about 170,000 clones, 85% to 90% occurring once. The V and J ends lost 2 bases and 6 bases, in that order; junction bases with no gene match: 6. The CDR3 covers 15 residues. Looked up from germline, CDR1 is SGHVS and CDR2 is FNYEAQ. The sample consisted of peripheral blood. The J gene is TRBJ1-1, the V gene TRBV7-6; 10 positions match TRBD1. The clonotype was recovered from a man aged 50-60 years with active or convalescent COVID-19. Here the CDR3 DNA reads TGTGCCAGCAGCTTAAAGACAGGGGGCTTCGCTGAAGCTTTCTTT. Amino acids: CASSLKTGGFAEAFF.